The present T cell receptor beta chain was sequenced within a study of response to subunit inactivated influenza vaccine. A remark on this clonotype: Its antigen remains unknown.

Findings and limits, study-wide: Each seasonal influenza vaccination recruits few new T cells, the authors suggested.

The CDR3 covers 15 residues. V dropped 5 bases and J dropped 5 bases, with 18 bases sitting between them. Germline CDR1 MNHNS, CDR2 SASEGT. A single record per CDR3 protein comes from TCRdb applying MiXCR to the RT-PCR reads. This repertoire shows 450,000 to 550,000 distinct CDR3 sequences, 25% found once; its top ten account for under 2.5%. The receptor's source is a man over 45 who received an inactivated influenza vaccine. V gene TRBV6-1 combines with J gene TRBJ1-1; D is unclear. This sample comprised CD4+ T cells sorted from PBMCs, obtained roughly 5 days after vaccination. Here the CDR3 DNA reads TGTGCCAGCAGTCAGAGGACGTCGGCGGGTACTGAAGCTTTCTTT. Translated: CASSQRTSAGTEAFF.